This is a list of T cell receptor beta chains from one sample in a study of identical twins. TCRdb re-derived calls from the 5' RACE reads in MiXCR, one entry per CDR3 protein. In the table there are 1.5 million to 2 million distinct CDR3 sequences, less than 35% of which are singletons. Sequencing input: cord blood. These receptors came from a newborn girl in good health. Each CDR3 is given with its conserved first and last residue. The order of the fields is CDR3 DNA, CDR3 protein, J gene, V gene, D gene, clone size. A D gene is named only where the DNA matches it firmly. Some rows have no size entry. The others give once, few or many, or a class for an expanded clone.

DNA: TGTGCCAGCAGGATTTACAGGGGCTGGGACTATGGGTACACCTTC; CDR3: CASRIYRGWDYGYTF; J: TRBJ1-2; V: TRBV6-6; D: TRBD1; size: NA
DNA: TGTGCCAGCAGGCTTGCGGGGGCGCGCAGTTCCTACGAGCAGTACTTC; CDR3: CASRLAGARSSYEQYF; J: TRBJ2-7; V: TRBV5-4; D: NA; size: few
DNA: TGTGCCATCAGTGAGTTCGCTGATACGCAGTATTTT; CDR3: CAISEFADTQYF; J: TRBJ2-3; V: TRBV10-3; D: NA; size: once
DNA: TGTACGTCCGCCCCTAGCGGACCATACAATGAGCAGTTCTTC; CDR3: CTSAPSGPYNEQFF; J: TRBJ2-1; V: TRBV27; D: TRBD2; size: few
DNA: TGTGCCAGCAGCTTTAATTCGGGACGAGACGAGCAGTACTTC; CDR3: CASSFNSGRDEQYF; J: TRBJ2-7; V: TRBV7-2; D: NA; size: few
DNA: TGTGCCAGCAGCCCTATAAAAAAGGGCACCGGGGAGCTGTTTTTT; CDR3: CASSPIKKGTGELFF; J: TRBJ2-2; V: TRBV11-2; D: NA; size: few
DNA: TGCGCCAGCAGCCAAGCGCGTCATGAGCAGTTCTTC; CDR3: CASSQARHEQFF; J: TRBJ2-1; V: TRBV4-1; D: NA; size: few
DNA: TGTGCCAGCAGCTTGGGCGGGGGGGTAACCTACAATGAGCAGTTCTTC; CDR3: CASSLGGGVTYNEQFF; J: TRBJ2-1; V: TRBV5-5; D: TRBD2; size: NA
DNA: TGTGCCTGGGACACTAGCGGGGGCAAGACCCAGTACTTC; CDR3: CAWDTSGGKTQYF; J: TRBJ2-5; V: TRBV30; D: TRBD2; size: NA
DNA: TGCGCCAGCAGCCAGCAGGGCGGCTATCAGCCCCAGCATTTT; CDR3: CASSQQGGYQPQHF; J: TRBJ1-5; V: TRBV4-1; D: NA; size: few
DNA: TGTGCCAGCGAGGGGGAGAGGAGCAATCAGCCCCAGCATTTT; CDR3: CASEGERSNQPQHF; J: TRBJ1-5; V: TRBV2; D: NA; size: NA
DNA: TGCAGTGCTAGAAGCGGGGGACACTACAATGAGCAGTACTTC; CDR3: CSARSGGHYNEQYF; J: TRBJ2-5; V: TRBV20-1; D: TRBD2; size: NA
DNA: TGCAGCGTGACTCTTCAGGGGGCGGCCCCTTACGAGCAGTACTTC; CDR3: CSVTLQGAAPYEQYF; J: TRBJ2-7; V: TRBV29-1; D: TRBD1; size: many
DNA: TGTGCCAGCAGTGCCCTTTGGAGCGGGAGGGCCAATGAGCAGTTCTTC; CDR3: CASSALWSGRANEQFF; J: TRBJ2-1; V: TRBV6-1; D: TRBD2; size: NA
DNA: TGTGCCAGCAGTGTTAAAGGACTAGCGGGAGATCTAGATACGCAGTATTTT; CDR3: CASSVKGLAGDLDTQYF; J: TRBJ2-3; V: TRBV25-1; D: TRBD2; size: few
DNA: TGTGCCGCCTGCCGCGGAAGCTCCTACGAGCAGTACTTC; CDR3: CAACRGSSYEQYF; J: TRBJ2-7; V: TRBV10-3; D: NA; size: NA
DNA: TGTGCCAGCTGCCCACTAGCGGGAGGGATCACAGATACGCAGTATTTT; CDR3: CASCPLAGGITDTQYF; J: TRBJ2-3; V: TRBV7-2; D: TRBD2; size: NA
DNA: TGTGCCAGCAGCGGAGGACAGGGCTTTTCCTCCTACAATGAGCAGTTCTTC; CDR3: CASSGGQGFSSYNEQFF; J: TRBJ2-1; V: TRBV7-9; D: TRBD1; size: NA
DNA: TGTGCCAGCACCACCACAGGAACTAATGAAAAACTGTTTTTT; CDR3: CASTTTGTNEKLFF; J: TRBJ1-4; V: TRBV11-1; D: NA; size: NA
DNA: TGCAGTGCGATGGACTCCTCCTACGAGCAGTACTTC; CDR3: CSAMDSSYEQYF; J: TRBJ2-7; V: TRBV20-1; D: NA; size: NA
DNA: TGCAGTGCTAGGGATCTGCGGGGGCCCAGTAATGAGCAGTACTTC; CDR3: CSARDLRGPSNEQYF; J: TRBJ2-7; V: TRBV20-1; D: NA; size: once
DNA: TGTGCCAGCAGCTCAGGCACCTATGGCTACACCTTC; CDR3: CASSSGTYGYTF; J: TRBJ1-2; V: TRBV28; D: NA; size: many
DNA: TGTGCCAGCAGCTTAGCTGGGACCGCTAGGACGAGCTCCTACAATGAGCAGTACTTC; CDR3: CASSLAGTARTSSYNEQYF; J: TRBJ2-7; V: TRBV7-9; D: NA; size: once
DNA: TGTTCCAGCAGCGCCCCCGGGACTTACAATGAGCAGTTCTTC; CDR3: CSSSAPGTYNEQFF; J: TRBJ2-1; V: TRBV11-2; D: NA; size: NA
DNA: TGTGCCAGCAGTTTACACCAACGGGGGGAGCAGTACTTC; CDR3: CASSLHQRGEQYF; J: TRBJ2-5; V: TRBV27; D: TRBD2; size: NA
DNA: TGTGCCAGCAGTTTATTCCTCTCCAATGAGCAGTTCTTC; CDR3: CASSLFLSNEQFF; J: TRBJ2-1; V: TRBV27; D: NA; size: few
DNA: TGTGCCAGCAGTCCATCCGGGACAAAATCCTACGAGCAGTACTTC; CDR3: CASSPSGTKSYEQYF; J: TRBJ2-7; V: TRBV12-3/TRBV12-4; D: NA; size: NA
DNA: TGCAGTGCTAGAGACGGGGGCGGGGTAATCAATGAGCAGTTCTTC; CDR3: CSARDGGGVINEQFF; J: TRBJ2-1; V: TRBV20-1; D: NA; size: NA
DNA: TGTGCCAGTCTAGCGGCGGTCCGCGCCGAGCAGTACTTC; CDR3: CASLAAVRAEQYF; J: TRBJ2-7; V: TRBV21-1; D: NA; size: NA
DNA: TGTGCCAGCAGCTCTAACAGGGGAGCGAACACTGAAGCTTTCTTT; CDR3: CASSSNRGANTEAFF; J: TRBJ1-1; V: TRBV7-2; D: TRBD1; size: NA
DNA: TGTGCCACCAGTGATTTGGAGGGGCGGACCGACACAGGTACGCAGTATTTT; CDR3: CATSDLEGRTDTGTQYF; J: TRBJ2-3; V: TRBV24-1; D: NA; size: NA
DNA: TGTGCCAGCAGTCAAAGGTCGGAAAACATTCAGTACTTC; CDR3: CASSQRSENIQYF; J: TRBJ2-4; V: TRBV12-3/TRBV12-4; D: NA; size: many
DNA: TGTGCCATCAGTGAGTCTACAGGGAAGGGGGAGACCCAGTACTTC; CDR3: CAISESTGKGETQYF; J: TRBJ2-5; V: TRBV10-3; D: NA; size: NA
DNA: TGTGCCGGCAGTCCATCAGGGGGTGGCTACACCTTC; CDR3: CAGSPSGGGYTF; J: TRBJ1-2; V: TRBV6-4; D: TRBD1; size: NA
DNA: TGCAGTGCTAGTGATAAAGGACAGGGTGTGTACGAGCAGTACTTC; CDR3: CSASDKGQGVYEQYF; J: TRBJ2-7; V: TRBV20-1; D: TRBD1; size: NA
DNA: TGCAGCGTTCGAGGGACAGGGTACGAGCAGTACTTC; CDR3: CSVRGTGYEQYF; J: TRBJ2-7; V: TRBV29-1; D: TRBD1; size: few
DNA: TGTGCCAGCAGTTTCCGGGGGCTGGTAGTCTCCGAGCAGTACTTC; CDR3: CASSFRGLVVSEQYF; J: TRBJ2-7; V: TRBV28; D: NA; size: NA
DNA: TGTGCCAGCAGCCAAGGACAGGTGGGAAATGAAAAACTGTTTTTT; CDR3: CASSQGQVGNEKLFF; J: TRBJ1-4; V: TRBV4-2; D: NA; size: few
DNA: TGCGCCAGCAGCTCCTTGGGGGGGCCGGAGACCCAGTACTTC; CDR3: CASSSLGGPETQYF; J: TRBJ2-5; V: TRBV4-1; D: NA; size: few
DNA: TGTGCCAGCCAAGTCGCACCCCTGGAAAACAATGAGCAGTACTTC; CDR3: CASQVAPLENNEQYF; J: TRBJ2-5; V: TRBV7-2; D: NA; size: NA
DNA: TGCAGTGCTAGCGGGGGGCTCTACAATGGGCAGTTCTTC; CDR3: CSASGGLYNGQFF; J: TRBJ2-1; V: TRBV20-1; D: NA; size: NA
DNA: TGTGCCAACAGCCAGGACGTAGTCTACGAGCAGTACTTC; CDR3: CANSQDVVYEQYF; J: TRBJ2-7; V: TRBV4-2; D: NA; size: NA
DNA: TGTGCCAGCAGTGAAGACCAGGGGTTGGCTTACTATGGCTACACCTTC; CDR3: CASSEDQGLAYYGYTF; J: TRBJ1-2; V: TRBV2; D: NA; size: NA
DNA: TGCGCCAGCAGATCGACTAGCGGGATATACCGAGAGACCCAGTACTTC; CDR3: CASRSTSGIYRETQYF; J: TRBJ2-5; V: TRBV5-1; D: TRBD2; size: few
DNA: TGCAGCGTTCCCTCAGGATTCCTCGGGGACGAGCAGTACTTC; CDR3: CSVPSGFLGDEQYF; J: TRBJ2-7; V: TRBV29-1; D: NA; size: many
DNA: TGCGCCAGCAGCCAAGAGCTTGGGTATTCACCCCTCCACTTT; CDR3: CASSQELGYSPLHF; J: TRBJ1-6; V: TRBV4-1; D: NA; size: few
DNA: TGTGCCAGCAGTCAGACAGGGGTCTCCTTTTCACCCCTCCACTTT; CDR3: CASSQTGVSFSPLHF; J: TRBJ1-6; V: TRBV6-5; D: TRBD1; size: NA